The entry that follows covers one T cell receptor (beta chain) sequence. What it recognizes is unknown. The data belong to a study of brain metastases from non-small cell lung cancer. General observations from the study: Paired brain metastases and primary tumors largely shared TCR repertoires. Fewer infiltrating T cells were found in brain metastases than primaries. In 60% to 70% of brain metastases, T-cell clones were expanded compared with matched primary tumors.

Deletions cut 6 bases from V and 3 bases from J, with 15 bases between. The CDR3 has 15 residues. Germline lookup yields CDR1 MDHEN and CDR2 SYDVKM. The method was immunoSEQ multiplex PCR; TCRdb's version includes in-frame clones alone and lacks a portion of them. The sample lists fewer than 9,500 clones, over 80% occurring once. The TCR comes from a donor aged 40 or over with non-small cell lung cancer. Sequences were obtained from primary lung tumor tissue. The chain combines TRBV28 with TRBJ1-5, with D tentatively TRBD1 (6 bases). Here the CDR3 reads CASSSTGLTNQPQHF. As DNA, the CDR3 is TGTGCCAGCAGCAGTACAGGGTTGACCAATCAGCCCCAGCATTTT.